Following are 11 T cell receptor beta chains from one sample sequenced in a study of human CD8 memory T cell subsets. Researchers made TCR beta libraries via UMI-labeled 5' RACE. TCRdb reworked the 5' RACE reads into one entry per CDR3 protein, no DNA. Listed are thousands of distinct CDR3 sequences; about 18% falls within the top ten. Early memory CD8+ T cells that were CCR7+ PD-1+ TIGIT+ with exhausted-like traits constituted the TPEX cells. The sequencing sample was made of CD8+ T cells from PBMCs. These receptors all stem from a human donor in good health.

The V gene is TRBV19, the J gene TRBJ2-3; no DNA is available, so the TRBD1 call from TCRdb remains unchecked. The CDR3 contains 13 residues. Germline V CDR1 and CDR2: LNHDA, SQIVND (reference sequence). The CDR3 loop is CASSISGGDTQYF.

This chain uses TRBV19 with TRBJ1-1. This CDR3 spans 12 amino acids. Germline V gives CDR1 LNHDA, CDR2 SQIVND (reference sequence). The CDR3 sequence: CASSYTDTEAFF.

The J gene is TRBJ1-1, the V gene TRBV14; TCRdb reports TRBD1, a call that lacks DNA to check it against. Germline CDR1 and CDR2: SGHDN and FVKESK. The CDR3 loop spans 15 amino acids. Here the CDR3 reads CASSQRGRTNTEAFF.

Measured by frequency, this clonotype is medium-sized (0.01 to 0.1%). The chain is built from TRBV2 and TRBJ2-3; TCRdb calls TRBD1, which cannot be checked without DNA. The CDR3 is 15 amino acids. Germline V CDR1 and CDR2: SNHLY, FYNNEI. This chain's CDR3 is CASSEDGGATDTQYF.

V is TRBV12-3 or TRBV12-4 and J is TRBJ1-5; TCRdb indicates TRBD1, and absent DNA this call remains unverified. CDR3 length: 13 residues. This CDR3 is CASRPGYGQPQHF.

This chain connects TRBV11-2 to TRBJ2-7; the D call from TCRdb, TRBD1, cannot be confirmed without DNA. Germline CDR1 SGHAT, CDR2 FQNNGV. CDR3 length: 13 amino acids. CDR3 in amino acids: CASSLAGRDEQYF. The variable domain in full, with the rest retrieved from reference TRBV11-2 and TRBJ2-7, is EAGVAQSPRYKIIEKRQSVAFWCNPISGHATLYWYQQILGQGPKLLIQFQNNGVVDDSQLPKDRFSAERLKGVDSTLKIQPAKLEDSAVYLCASSLAGRDEQYFGPGTRLTVT.

Its frequency marks this clonotype as medium-sized. This rearrangement joins TRBV5-1 to TRBJ2-1; lacking DNA, the TRBD1 call made by TCRdb goes unchecked. CDR1 is SGHRS and CDR2 is YFSETQ in the germline V gene. The CDR3 is 11 residues long. The CDR3 is CASRAGVEQFF. Looking up the rest from reference TRBV5-1 and TRBJ2-1 gives the full variable domain: KAGVTQTPRYLIKTRGQQVTLSCSPISGHRSVSWYQQTPGQGLQFLFEYFSETQRNKGNFPGRFSGRQFSNSRSEMNVSTLELGDSALYLCASRAGVEQFFGPGTRLTVL.

The chain carries TRBV7-7 and TRBJ2-3; TCRdb selects TRBD1, and the lack of DNA leaves this call unchecked. CDR1 is SSHAT, CDR2 FNYEAQ, per germline (reference sequence). The CDR3 has 16 residues. CDR3 protein: CASSHGDGTGEDTQYF.

The J gene is TRBJ2-1, the V gene TRBV7-3; TCRdb lists TRBD1, though no DNA is available to test this call. The CDR3 runs to 15 residues. The germline V gene has CDR1 SGHTA and CDR2 FQGTGA. The CDR3 spells CASSPAQGAYNEQFF.

V usage is TRBV12-3 or TRBV12-4 and J usage is TRBJ1-5. There are 12 residues in the CDR3. The chain's CDR3 is CASSLGPSPQHF.

Measured by frequency, this clonotype is medium-sized (0.01 to 0.1%). The chain links TRBV7-3 to TRBJ1-2; as DNA is missing, the TRBD1 call by TCRdb cannot be tested. Germline CDR1 and CDR2: SGHTA and FQGTGA. This CDR3 comprises 17 residues. The CDR3 region is CASSPSPGPNPNYGYTF.